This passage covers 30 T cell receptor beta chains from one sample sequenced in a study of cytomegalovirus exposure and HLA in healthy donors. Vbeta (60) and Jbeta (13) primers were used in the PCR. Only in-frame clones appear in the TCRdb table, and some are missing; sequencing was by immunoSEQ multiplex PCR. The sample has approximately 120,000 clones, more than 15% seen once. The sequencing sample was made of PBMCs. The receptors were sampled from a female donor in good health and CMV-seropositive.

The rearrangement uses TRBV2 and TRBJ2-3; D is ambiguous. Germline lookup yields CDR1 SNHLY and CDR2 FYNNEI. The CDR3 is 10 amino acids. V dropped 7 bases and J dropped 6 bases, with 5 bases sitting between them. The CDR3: CASNGDTQYF. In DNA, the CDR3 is TGTGCCAGCAACGGGGATACGCAGTATTTT.

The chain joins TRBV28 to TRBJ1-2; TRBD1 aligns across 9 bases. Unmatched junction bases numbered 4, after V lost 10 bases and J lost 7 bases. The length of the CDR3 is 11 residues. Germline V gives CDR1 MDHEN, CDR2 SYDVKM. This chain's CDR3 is CATLQGAGYTF. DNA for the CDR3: TGTGCCACTTTACAGGGGGCTGGCTACACCTTC.

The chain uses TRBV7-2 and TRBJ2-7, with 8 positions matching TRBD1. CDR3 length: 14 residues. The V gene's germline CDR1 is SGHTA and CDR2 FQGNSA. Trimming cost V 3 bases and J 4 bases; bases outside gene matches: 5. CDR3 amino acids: CASSFGTGFYEQYF. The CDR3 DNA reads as TGTGCCAGCAGCTTCGGGACAGGCTTTTACGAGCAGTACTTC.

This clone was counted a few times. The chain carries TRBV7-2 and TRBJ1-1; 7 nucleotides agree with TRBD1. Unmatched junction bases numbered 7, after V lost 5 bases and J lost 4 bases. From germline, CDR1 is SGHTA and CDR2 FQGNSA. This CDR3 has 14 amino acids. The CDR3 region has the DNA TGTGCCAGCAGCCGACGCCCAGGGGGCACTGAAGCTTTCTTT. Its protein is CASSRRPGGTEAFF. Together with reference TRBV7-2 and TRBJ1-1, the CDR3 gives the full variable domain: GAGVSQSPSNKVTEKGKDVELRCDPISGHTALYWYRQSLGQGLEFLIYFQGNSAPDKSGLPSDRFSAERTGGSVSTLTIQRTQQEDSAVYLCASSRRPGGTEAFFGQGTRLTVV.

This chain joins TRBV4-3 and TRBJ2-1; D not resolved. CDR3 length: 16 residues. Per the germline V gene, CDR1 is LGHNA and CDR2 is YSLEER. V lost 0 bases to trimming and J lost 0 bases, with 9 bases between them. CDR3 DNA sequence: TGCGCCAGCAGCCAAGATGGCTGGAGCTCCTACAATGAGCAGTTCTTC. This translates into CASSQDGWSSYNEQFF.

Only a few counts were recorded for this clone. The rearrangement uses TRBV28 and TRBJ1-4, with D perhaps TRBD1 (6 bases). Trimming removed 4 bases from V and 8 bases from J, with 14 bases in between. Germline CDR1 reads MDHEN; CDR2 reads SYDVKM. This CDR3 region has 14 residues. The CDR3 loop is CASSYTFTGEKLFF. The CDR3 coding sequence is TGTGCCAGCAGTTACACCTTTACAGGGGAAAAACTGTTTTTT. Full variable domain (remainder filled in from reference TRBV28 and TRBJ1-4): DVKVTQSSRYLVKRTGEKVFLECVQDMDHENMFWYRQDPGLGLRLIYFSYDVKMKEKGDIPEGYSVSREKKERFSLILESASTNQTSMYLCASSYTFTGEKLFFGSGTQLSVL.

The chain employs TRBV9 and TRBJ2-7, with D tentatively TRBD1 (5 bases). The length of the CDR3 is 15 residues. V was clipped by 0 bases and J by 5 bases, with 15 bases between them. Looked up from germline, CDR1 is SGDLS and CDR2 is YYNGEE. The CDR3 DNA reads TGTGCCAGCAGCGTAGGGGGCGGCAAAGGAAACGAGCAGTACTTC. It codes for CASSVGGGKGNEQYF.

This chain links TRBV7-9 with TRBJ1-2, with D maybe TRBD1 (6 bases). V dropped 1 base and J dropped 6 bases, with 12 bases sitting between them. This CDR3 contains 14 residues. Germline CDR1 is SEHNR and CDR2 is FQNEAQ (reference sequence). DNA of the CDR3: TGTGCCAGCAGCTTAGTACAGGACAGAGATGGCTACACCTTC. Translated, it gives CASSLVQDRDGYTF.

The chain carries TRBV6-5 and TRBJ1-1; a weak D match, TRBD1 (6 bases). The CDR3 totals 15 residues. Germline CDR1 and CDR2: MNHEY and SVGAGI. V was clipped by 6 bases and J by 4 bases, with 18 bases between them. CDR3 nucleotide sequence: TGTGCCAGCAGACCATACAGGGAGACAAGCACTGAAGCTTTCTTT. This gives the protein CASRPYRETSTEAFF.

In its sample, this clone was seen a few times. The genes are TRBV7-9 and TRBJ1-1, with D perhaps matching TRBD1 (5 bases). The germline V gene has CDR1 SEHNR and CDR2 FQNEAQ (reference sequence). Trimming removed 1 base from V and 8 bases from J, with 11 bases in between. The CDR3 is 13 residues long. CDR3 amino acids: CASSLVGTGEAFF. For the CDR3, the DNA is TGTGCCAGCAGCTTAGTGGGTACAGGCGAAGCTTTCTTT.

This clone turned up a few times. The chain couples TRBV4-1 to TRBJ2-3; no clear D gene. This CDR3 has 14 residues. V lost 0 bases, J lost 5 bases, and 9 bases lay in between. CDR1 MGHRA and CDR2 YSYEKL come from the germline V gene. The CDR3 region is CASSQDPGGDTQYF. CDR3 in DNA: TGCGCCAGCAGCCAAGATCCGGGTGGAGATACGCAGTATTTT.

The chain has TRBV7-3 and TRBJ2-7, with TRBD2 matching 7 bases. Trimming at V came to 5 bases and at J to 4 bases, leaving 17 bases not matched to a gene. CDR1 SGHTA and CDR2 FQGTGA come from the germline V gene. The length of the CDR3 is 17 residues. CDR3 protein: CASSDSPLLAGVYEQYF. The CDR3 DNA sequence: TGTGCCAGCAGCGATTCACCCCTACTGGCGGGAGTGTACGAGCAGTACTTC. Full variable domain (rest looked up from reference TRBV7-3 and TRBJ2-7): GAGVSQTPSNKVTEKGKYVELRCDPISGHTALYWYRQSLGQGPEFLIYFQGTGAADDSGLPNDRFFAVRPEGSVSTLKIQRTERGDSAVYLCASSDSPLLAGVYEQYFGPGTRLTVT.

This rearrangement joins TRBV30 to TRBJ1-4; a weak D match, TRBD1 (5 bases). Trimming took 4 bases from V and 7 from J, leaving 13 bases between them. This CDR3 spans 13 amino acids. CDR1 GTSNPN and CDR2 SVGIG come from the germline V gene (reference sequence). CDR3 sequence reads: CAWTGISGEKLFF. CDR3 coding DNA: TGTGCCTGGACAGGGATCTCGGGTGAAAAACTGTTTTTT.

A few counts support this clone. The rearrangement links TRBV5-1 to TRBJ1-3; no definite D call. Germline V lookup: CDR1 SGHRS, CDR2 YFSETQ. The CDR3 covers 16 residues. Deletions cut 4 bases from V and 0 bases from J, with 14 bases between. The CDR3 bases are TGCGCCAGCAGCGTAGTAGGGAGCAGCTCTGGAAACACCATATATTTT. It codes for CASSVVGSSSGNTIYF.

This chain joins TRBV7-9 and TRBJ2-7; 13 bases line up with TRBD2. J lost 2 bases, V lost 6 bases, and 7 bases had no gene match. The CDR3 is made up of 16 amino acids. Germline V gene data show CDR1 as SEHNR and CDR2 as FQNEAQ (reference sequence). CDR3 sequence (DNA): TGTGCCAGCAGTCATAGAGGACTAGCGGGGGCCTACGAGCAGTACTTC. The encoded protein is CASSHRGLAGAYEQYF.

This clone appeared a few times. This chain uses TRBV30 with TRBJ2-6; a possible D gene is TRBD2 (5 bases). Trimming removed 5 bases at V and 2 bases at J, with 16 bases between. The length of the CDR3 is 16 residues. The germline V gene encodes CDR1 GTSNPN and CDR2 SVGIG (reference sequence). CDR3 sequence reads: CAWGGRGQAGANVLTF. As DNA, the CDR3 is TGTGCCTGGGGAGGCCGGGGTCAGGCTGGGGCCAACGTCCTGACTTTC.

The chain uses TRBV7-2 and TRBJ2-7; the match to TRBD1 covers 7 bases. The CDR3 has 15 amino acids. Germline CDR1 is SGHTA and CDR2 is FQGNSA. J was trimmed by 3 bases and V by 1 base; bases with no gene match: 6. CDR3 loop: CASSLGGQTNYEQYF. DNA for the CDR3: TGTGCCAGCAGCTTAGGGGGACAGACAAACTACGAGCAGTACTTC.

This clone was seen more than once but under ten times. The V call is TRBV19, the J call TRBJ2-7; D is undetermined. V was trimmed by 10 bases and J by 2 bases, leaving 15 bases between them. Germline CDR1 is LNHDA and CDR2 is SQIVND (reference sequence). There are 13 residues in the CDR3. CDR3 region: CATRGLAAYEQYF. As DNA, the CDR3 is TGTGCCACCCGTGGCTTGGCAGCCTACGAGCAGTACTTC.

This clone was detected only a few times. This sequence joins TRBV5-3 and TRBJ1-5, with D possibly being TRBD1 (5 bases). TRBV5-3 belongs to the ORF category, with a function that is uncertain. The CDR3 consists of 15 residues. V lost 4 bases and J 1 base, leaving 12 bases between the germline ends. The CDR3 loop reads CARSGGGESNQPQHF. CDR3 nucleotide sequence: TGTGCCAGAAGCGGCGGGGGGGAGAGCAATCAGCCCCAGCATTTT.

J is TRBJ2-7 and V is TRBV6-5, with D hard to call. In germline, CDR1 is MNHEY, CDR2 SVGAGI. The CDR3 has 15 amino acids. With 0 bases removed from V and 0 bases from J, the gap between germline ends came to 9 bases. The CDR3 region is CASSYSAASSYEQYF. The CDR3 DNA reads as TGTGCCAGCAGTTACTCGGCGGCGAGCTCCTACGAGCAGTACTTC.

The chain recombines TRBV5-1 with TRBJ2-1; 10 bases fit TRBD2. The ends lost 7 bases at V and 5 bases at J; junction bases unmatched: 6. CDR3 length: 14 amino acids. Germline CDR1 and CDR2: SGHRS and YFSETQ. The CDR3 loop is CASVIAGGHNEQFF. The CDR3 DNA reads TGCGCCAGCGTGATAGCGGGGGGACACAATGAGCAGTTCTTC.

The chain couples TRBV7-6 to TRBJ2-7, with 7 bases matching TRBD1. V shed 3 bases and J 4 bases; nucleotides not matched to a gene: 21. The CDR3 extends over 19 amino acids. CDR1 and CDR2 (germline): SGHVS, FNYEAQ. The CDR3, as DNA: TGTGCCAGCAGCTTGGACAGGATAACAGGGATCGTCGAACCATACGAGCAGTACTTC. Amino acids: CASSLDRITGIVEPYEQYF. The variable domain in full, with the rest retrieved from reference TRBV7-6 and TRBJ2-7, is GAGVSQSPRYKVTKRGQDVALRCDPISGHVSLYWYRQALGQGPEFLTYFNYEAQQDKSGLPNDRFSAERPEGSISTLTIQRTEQRDSAMYRCASSLDRITGIVEPYEQYFGPGTRLTVT.

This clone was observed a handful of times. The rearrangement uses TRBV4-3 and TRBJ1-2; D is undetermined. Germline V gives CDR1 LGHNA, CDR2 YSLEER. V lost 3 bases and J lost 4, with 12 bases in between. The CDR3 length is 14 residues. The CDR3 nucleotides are TGCGCCAGCAGCCAGGACGGAGGGATCTATGGCTACACCTTC. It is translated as CASSQDGGIYGYTF.

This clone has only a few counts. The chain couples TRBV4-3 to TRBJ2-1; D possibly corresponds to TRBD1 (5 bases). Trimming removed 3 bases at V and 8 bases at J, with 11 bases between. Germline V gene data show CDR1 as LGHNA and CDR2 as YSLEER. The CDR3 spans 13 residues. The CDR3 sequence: CASSHWEGDEQFF. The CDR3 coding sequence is TGCGCCAGCAGCCACTGGGAAGGGGATGAGCAGTTCTTC.

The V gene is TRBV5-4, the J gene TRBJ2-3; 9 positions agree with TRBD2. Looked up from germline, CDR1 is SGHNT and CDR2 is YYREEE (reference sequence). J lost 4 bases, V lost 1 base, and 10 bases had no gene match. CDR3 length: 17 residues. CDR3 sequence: CASSLRPGLASPDTQYF. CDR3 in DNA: TGTGCCAGCAGCTTGCGCCCGGGACTAGCTTCCCCAGATACGCAGTATTTT. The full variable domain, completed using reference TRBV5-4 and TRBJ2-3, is ETGVTQSPTHLIKTRGQQVTLRCSSQSGHNTVSWYQQALGQGPQFIFQYYREEENGRGNFPPRFSGLQFPNYSSELNVNALELDDSALYLCASSLRPGLASPDTQYFGPGTRLTVL.

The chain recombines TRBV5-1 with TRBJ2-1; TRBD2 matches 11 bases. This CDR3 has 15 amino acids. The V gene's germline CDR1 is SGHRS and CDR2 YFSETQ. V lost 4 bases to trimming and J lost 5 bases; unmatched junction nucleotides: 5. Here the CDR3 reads CASSEMTSGNNEQFF. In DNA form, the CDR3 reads TGCGCCAGCAGCGAAATGACTAGCGGGAACAATGAGCAGTTCTTC.

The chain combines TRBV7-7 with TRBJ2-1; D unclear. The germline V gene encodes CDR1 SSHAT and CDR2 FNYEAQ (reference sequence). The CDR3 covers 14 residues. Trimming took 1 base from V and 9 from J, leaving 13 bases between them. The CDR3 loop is CASSLDGSLSEQFF. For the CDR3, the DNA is TGTGCCAGCAGCTTAGATGGTAGCTTGAGTGAGCAGTTCTTC.

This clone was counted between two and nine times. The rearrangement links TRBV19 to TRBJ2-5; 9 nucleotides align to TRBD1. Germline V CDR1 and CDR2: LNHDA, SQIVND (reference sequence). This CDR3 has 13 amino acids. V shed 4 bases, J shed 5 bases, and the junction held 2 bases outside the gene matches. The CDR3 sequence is CASSTDRGETQYF. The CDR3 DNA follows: TGTGCCAGTAGTACGGACAGGGGTGAGACCCAGTACTTC.

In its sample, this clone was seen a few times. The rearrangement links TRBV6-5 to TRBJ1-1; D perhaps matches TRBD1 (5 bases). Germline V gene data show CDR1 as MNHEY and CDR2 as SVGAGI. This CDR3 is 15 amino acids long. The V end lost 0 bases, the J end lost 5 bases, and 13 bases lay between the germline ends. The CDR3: CASSYSGGRSTEAFF. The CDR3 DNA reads TGTGCCAGCAGTTACTCGGGGGGGAGGTCGACTGAAGCTTTCTTT.

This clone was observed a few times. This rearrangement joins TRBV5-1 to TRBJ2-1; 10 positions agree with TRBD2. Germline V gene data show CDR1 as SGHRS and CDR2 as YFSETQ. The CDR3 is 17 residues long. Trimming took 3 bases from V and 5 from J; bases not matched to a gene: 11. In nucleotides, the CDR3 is TGCGCCAGCAGCTCAGTGAGCGGGACTAGCGCCAACAATGAGCAGTTCTTC. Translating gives CASSSVSGTSANNEQFF. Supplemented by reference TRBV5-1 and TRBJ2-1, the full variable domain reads KAGVTQTPRYLIKTRGQQVTLSCSPISGHRSVSWYQQTPGQGLQFLFEYFSETQRNKGNFPGRFSGRQFSNSRSEMNVSTLELGDSALYLCASSSVSGTSANNEQFFGPGTRLTVL.